This T cell receptor (beta chain) was identified in a study of blood T cell repertoires in COVID-19. On the study more broadly: The samples span acute and convalescent COVID-19 from the United States, Italy and Spain. PBMCs, B-cell-depleted T cells, or T cells were the source of the cDNA or gDNA that made up the material.

Germline CDR1 LNHDA, CDR2 SQIVND (reference sequence). The CDR3 totals 18 residues. V gave up 0 bases and J gave up 0 bases; unmatched junction bases: 10. In the authors' workflow: Amplifying reference gene primers gave estimates of nucleated cell counts. The data were produced by immunoSEQ multiplex PCR, yet TCRdb's version contains in-frame clones alone and is incomplete. From that table come the V and J calls and clone size; the DNA was used to work out D and trimming. The table includes approximately 200,000 clones, approximately 84% detected once. This clonotype was obtained from a man aged 50-59 years who had recovered from COVID-19. The V gene is TRBV19, the J gene TRBJ1-1; TRBD1 matches 7 bases. Sequenced material: peripheral blood. CDR3 sequence (DNA): TGTGCCAGTAGTATAGATCCAGGACAGGACCTCATGAACACTGAAGCTTTCTTT. Protein product: CASSIDPGQDLMNTEAFF. Full variable domain (outside the CDR3, taken from reference TRBV19 and TRBJ1-1): DGGITQSPKYLFRKEGQNVTLSCEQNLNHDAMYWYRQDPGQGLRLIYYSQIVNDFQKGDIAEGYSVSREKKESFPLTVTSAQKNPTAFYLCASSIDPGQDLMNTEAFFGQGTRLTVV.